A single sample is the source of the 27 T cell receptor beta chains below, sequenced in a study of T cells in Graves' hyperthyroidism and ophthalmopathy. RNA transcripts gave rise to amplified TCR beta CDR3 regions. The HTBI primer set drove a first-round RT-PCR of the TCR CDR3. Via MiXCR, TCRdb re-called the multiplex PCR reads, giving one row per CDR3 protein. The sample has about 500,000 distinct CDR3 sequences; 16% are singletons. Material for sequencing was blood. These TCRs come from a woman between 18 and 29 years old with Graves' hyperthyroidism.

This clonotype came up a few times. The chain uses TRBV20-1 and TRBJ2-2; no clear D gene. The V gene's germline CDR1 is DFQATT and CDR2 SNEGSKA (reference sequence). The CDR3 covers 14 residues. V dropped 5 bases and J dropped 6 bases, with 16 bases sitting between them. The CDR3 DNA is TGCAGTGCTTTAGAGGCTAGAGGTCCCGGGGAGCTGTTTTTT. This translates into CSALEARGPGELFF.

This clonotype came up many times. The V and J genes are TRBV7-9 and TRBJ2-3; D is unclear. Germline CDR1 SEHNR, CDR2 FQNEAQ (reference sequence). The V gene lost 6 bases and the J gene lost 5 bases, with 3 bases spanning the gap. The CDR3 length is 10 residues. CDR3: CASSRDTQYF. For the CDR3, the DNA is TGTGCCAGCAGTCGAGATACGCAGTATTTT. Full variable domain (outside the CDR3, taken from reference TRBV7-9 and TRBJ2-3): DTGVSQNPRHKITKRGQNVTFRCDPISEHNRLYWYRQTLGQGPEFLTYFQNEAQLEKSRLLSDRFSAERPKGSFSTLEIQRTEQGDSAMYLCASSRDTQYFGPGTRLTVL.

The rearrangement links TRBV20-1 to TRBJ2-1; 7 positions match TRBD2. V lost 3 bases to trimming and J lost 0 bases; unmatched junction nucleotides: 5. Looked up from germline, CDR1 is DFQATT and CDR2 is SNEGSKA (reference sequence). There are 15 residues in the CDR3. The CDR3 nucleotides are TGCAGTGCTAGGGACGGGGGGATCTCCTACAATGAGCAGTTCTTC. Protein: CSARDGGISYNEQFF.

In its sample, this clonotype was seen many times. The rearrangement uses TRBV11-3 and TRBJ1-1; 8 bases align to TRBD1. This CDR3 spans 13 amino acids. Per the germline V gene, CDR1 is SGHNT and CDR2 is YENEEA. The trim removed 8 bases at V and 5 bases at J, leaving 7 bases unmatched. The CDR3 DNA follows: TGTGCCAGCCGACAGGGGTGGGGGACTGAAGCTTTCTTT. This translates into CASRQGWGTEAFF.

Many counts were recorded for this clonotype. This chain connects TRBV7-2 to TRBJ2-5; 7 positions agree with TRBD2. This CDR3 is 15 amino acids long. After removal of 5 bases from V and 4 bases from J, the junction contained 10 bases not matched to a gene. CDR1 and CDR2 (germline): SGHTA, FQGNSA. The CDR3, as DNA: TGTGCCAGCAGCCTCACTAGCTCGGGGGGAGAGACCCAGTACTTC. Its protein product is CASSLTSSGGETQYF.

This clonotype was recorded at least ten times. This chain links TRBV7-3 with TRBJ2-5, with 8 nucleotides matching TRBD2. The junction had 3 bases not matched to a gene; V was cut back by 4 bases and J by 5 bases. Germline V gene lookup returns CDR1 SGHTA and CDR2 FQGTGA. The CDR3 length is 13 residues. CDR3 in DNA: TGTGCCAGCAGCTCTCGGGGGGGCGAGACCCAGTACTTC. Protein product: CASSSRGGETQYF.

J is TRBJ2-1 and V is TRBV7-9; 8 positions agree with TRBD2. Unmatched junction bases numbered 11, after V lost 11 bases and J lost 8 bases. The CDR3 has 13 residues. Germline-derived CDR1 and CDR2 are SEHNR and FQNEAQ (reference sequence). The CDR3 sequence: CAGTRGGADEQFF. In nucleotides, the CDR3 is TGTGCCGGCACCCGGGGGGGGGCGGATGAGCAGTTCTTC.

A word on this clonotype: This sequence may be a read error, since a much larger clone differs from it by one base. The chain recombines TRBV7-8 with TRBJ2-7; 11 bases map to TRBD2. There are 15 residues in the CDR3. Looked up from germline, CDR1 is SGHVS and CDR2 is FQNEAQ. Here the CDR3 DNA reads TGTGCCTGCAGCTTAGGACTAGCGGGCCTCTACGAGCAGTACTTC. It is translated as CACSLGLAGLYEQYF.

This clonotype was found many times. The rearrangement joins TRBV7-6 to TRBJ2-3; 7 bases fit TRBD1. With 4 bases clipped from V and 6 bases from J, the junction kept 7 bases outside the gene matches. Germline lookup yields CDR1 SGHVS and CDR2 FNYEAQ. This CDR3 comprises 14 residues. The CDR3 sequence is CASSSWGQSDTQYF. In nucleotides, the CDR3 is TGTGCCAGCAGCTCTTGGGGACAGTCCGATACGCAGTATTTT.

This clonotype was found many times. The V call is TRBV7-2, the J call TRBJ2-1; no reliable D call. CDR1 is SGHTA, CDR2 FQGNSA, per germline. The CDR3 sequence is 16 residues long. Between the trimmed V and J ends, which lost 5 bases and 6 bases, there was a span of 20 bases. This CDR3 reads CASSLYKPAGFNEQFF. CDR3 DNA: TGTGCCAGCAGCCTCTATAAACCCGCCGGGTTCAATGAGCAGTTCTTC.

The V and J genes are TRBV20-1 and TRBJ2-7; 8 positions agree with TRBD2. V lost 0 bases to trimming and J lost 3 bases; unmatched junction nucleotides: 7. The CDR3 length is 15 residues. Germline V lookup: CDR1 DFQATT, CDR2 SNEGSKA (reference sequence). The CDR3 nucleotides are TGCAGTGCTAGAGATGAGAGACTAGCGAGCTACGAGCAGTACTTC. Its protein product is CSARDERLASYEQYF.

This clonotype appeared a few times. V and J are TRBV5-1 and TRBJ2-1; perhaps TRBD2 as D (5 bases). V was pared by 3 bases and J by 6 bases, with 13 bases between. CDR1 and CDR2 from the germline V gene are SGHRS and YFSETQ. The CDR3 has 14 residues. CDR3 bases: TGCGCCAGCAGCTACCAACCAACTAGCAATGAGCAGTTCTTC. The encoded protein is CASSYQPTSNEQFF.

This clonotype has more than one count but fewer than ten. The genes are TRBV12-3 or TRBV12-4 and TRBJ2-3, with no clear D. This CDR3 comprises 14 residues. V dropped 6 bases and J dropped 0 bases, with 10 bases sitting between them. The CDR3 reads CASRAALSTDTQYF. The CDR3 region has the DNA TGTGCCAGCAGGGCAGCCCTGAGCACAGATACGCAGTATTTT.

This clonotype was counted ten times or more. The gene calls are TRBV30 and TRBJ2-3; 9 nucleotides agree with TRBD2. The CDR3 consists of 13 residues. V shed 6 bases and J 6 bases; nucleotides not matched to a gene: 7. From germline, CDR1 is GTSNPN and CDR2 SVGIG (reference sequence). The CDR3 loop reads CACLAGEVDTQYF. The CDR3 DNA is TGTGCCTGTTTAGCGGGAGAGGTGGATACGCAGTATTTT.

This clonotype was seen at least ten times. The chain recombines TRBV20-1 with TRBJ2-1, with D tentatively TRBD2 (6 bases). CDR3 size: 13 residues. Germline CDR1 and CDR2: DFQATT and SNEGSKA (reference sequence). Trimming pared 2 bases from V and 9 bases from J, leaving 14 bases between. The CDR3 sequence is CSARRLVGSEQFF. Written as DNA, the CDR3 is TGCAGTGCTAGAAGGTTGGTCGGGAGTGAGCAGTTCTTC.

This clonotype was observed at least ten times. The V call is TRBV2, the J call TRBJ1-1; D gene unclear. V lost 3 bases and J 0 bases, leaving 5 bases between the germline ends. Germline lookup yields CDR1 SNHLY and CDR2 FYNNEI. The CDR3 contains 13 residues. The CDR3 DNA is TGTGCCAGCAGTGACCAGATGAACACTGAAGCTTTCTTT. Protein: CASSDQMNTEAFF.

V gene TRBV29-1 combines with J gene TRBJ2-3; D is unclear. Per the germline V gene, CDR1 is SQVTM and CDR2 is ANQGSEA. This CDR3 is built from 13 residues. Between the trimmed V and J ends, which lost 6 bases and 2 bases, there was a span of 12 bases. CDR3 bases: TGCAGCGTACTCCCCGGTCACACAGATACGCAGTATTTT. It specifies CSVLPGHTDTQYF.

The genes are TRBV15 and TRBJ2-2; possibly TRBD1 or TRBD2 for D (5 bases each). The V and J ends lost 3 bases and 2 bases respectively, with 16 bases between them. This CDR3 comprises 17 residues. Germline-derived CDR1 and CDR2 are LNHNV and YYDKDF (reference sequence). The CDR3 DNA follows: TGTGCCACCAGCAGGCTAGTTCGGGACGGAAACACCGGGGAGCTGTTTTTT. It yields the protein CATSRLVRDGNTGELFF.

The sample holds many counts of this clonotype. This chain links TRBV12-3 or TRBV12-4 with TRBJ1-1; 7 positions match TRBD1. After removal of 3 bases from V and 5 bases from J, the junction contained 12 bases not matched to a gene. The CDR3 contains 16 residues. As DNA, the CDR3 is TGTGCCAGCAGTTTCTCTAGGACAGGCGGGGGAACTGAAGCTTTCTTT. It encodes CASSFSRTGGGTEAFF.

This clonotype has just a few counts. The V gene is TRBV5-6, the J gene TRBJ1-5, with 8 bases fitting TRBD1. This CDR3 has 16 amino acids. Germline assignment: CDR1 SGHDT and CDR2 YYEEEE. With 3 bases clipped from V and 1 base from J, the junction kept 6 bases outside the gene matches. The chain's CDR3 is CASSSGTGGSNQPQHF. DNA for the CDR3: TGTGCCAGCAGCTCAGGGACAGGAGGGAGCAATCAGCCCCAGCATTTT.

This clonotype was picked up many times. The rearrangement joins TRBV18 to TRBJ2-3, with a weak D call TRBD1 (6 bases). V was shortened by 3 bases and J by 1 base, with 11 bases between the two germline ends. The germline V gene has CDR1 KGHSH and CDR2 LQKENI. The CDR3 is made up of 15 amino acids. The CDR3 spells CASSPLRQGTDTQYF. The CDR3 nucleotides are TGTGCCAGCTCACCCCTGAGACAGGGCACAGATACGCAGTATTTT.

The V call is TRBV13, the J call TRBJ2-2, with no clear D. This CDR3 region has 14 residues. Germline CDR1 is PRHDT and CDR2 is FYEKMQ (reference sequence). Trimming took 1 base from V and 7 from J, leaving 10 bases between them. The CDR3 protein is CASSLAGEGGELFF. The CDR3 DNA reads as TGTGCCAGCAGCTTAGCTGGGGAAGGCGGGGAGCTGTTTTTT.

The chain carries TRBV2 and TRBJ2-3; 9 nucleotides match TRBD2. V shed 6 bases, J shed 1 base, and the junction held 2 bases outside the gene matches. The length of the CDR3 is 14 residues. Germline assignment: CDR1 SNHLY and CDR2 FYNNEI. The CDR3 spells CASRQRGGTDTQYF. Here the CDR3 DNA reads TGTGCCAGCAGACAGCGGGGGGGCACAGATACGCAGTATTTT.

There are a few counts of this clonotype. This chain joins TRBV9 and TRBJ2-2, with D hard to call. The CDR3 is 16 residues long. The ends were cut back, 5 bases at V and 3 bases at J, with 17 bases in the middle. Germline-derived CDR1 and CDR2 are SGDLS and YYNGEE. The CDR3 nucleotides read TGTGCCAGCAGTCCTGGACGGTATTCGGACACCGGGGAGCTGTTTTTT. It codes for CASSPGRYSDTGELFF.

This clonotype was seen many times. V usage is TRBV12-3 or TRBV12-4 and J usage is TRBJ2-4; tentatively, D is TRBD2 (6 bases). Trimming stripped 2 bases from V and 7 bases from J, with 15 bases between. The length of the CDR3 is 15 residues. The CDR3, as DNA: TGTGCCAGCAGTTTAAAGCCGAGACTAGTTAACATTCAGTACTTC. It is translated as CASSLKPRLVNIQYF.

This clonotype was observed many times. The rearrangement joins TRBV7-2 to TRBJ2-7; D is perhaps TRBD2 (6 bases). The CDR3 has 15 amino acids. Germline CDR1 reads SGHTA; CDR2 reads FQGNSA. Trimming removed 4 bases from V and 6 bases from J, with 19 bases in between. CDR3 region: CASSSPGLTGGEQYF. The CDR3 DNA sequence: TGTGCCAGCAGCTCCCCGGGACTTACTGGGGGCGAGCAGTACTTC. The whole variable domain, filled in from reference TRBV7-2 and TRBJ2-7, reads GAGVSQSPSNKVTEKGKDVELRCDPISGHTALYWYRQSLGQGLEFLIYFQGNSAPDKSGLPSDRFSAERTGGSVSTLTIQRTQQEDSAVYLCASSSPGLTGGEQYFGPGTRLTVT.

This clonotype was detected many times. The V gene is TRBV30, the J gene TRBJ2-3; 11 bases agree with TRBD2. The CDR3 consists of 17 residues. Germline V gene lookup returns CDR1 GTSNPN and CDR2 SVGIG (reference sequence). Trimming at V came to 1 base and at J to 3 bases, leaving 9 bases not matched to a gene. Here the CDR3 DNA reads TGTGCCTGGAGTGCGGGACTAGCGGCTTGGGGGACAGATACGCAGTATTTT. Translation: CAWSAGLAAWGTDTQYF.